Sequencing of this T cell receptor (beta chain) was carried out in a study of neurological immune-mediated disorders. Study findings and constraints: There were no CDR3 amino acid sequences shared by expanded clones across subjects, a result suggesting private repertoires in all groups. Expansion of TCR clones was greatest in HTLV-1-associated myelopathy and smallest in multiple sclerosis, where it fell below that of healthy controls.

Many counts were recorded for this clonotype. No antigen is known for it. The cDNA was generated by 5'RACE with 10-nucleotide random UMIs. TCRdb reprocessed the 5' RACE reads via MiXCR and lists one record per CDR3 protein. The table lists approximately 77,000 distinct CDR3 sequences, approximately 9.4% of them singletons, with 1.7% in the top ten. The germline gives CDR1 SGHRS, CDR2 YFSETQ. CDR3 length: 16 amino acids. The V gene end was trimmed by 0 bases and the J gene end by 4 bases; junction bases not matched to a gene: 7. The study built unsorted libraries from 2 million PBMCs kept at -80 C. The specimen sequenced was PBMCs. The chain has TRBV5-1 and TRBJ2-5; 9 bases map to TRBD1. The receptor's source is a man between 45 and 60 years old in good health. CDR3 sequence reads: CASSLGPGQGGETQYF. In nucleotides, the CDR3 is TGCGCCAGCAGCTTGGGACCGGGACAGGGAGGAGAGACCCAGTACTTC.